Presented here are 32 T cell receptor beta chains from one specimen sequenced in a study of blood T cell repertoires in COVID-19. Assay used: immunoSEQ multiplex PCR; TCRdb lists only in-frame clones, some missing. The sample consists of a few hundred thousand clones, 80% to 85% of them appearing once. Sequenced input: peripheral blood. These receptors all come from a human donor in a cohort sampled during active COVID-19.

This rearrangement joins TRBV11-2 to TRBJ1-1; 10 positions agree with TRBD1. The germline gives CDR1 SGHAT, CDR2 FQNNGV. The V and J ends lost 4 bases and 4 bases, in that order; junction bases with no gene match: 6. The CDR3 runs to 15 residues. Written as DNA, the CDR3 is TGTGCCAGCAGCTCGTGGGACAGGGGTGGCACTGAAGCTTTCTTT. It codes for CASSSWDRGGTEAFF.

This chain uses TRBV28 with TRBJ2-3; TRBD2 agrees at 12 bases. Per the germline V gene, CDR1 is MDHEN and CDR2 is SYDVKM. J was trimmed by 3 bases and V by 6 bases; bases with no gene match: 4. The CDR3 totals 15 residues. This chain's CDR3 is CASRRLAGETDTQYF. The CDR3 DNA is TGTGCCAGCAGGAGACTAGCGGGAGAGACAGATACGCAGTATTTT.

This clone was picked up a small number of times. The chain couples TRBV7-9 to TRBJ2-7; 9 bases match TRBD1. This CDR3 region has 15 residues. Unmatched junction bases numbered 11, after V lost 5 bases and J lost 6 bases. Per germline, CDR1 SEHNR and CDR2 FQNEAQ (reference sequence). Written as DNA, the CDR3 is TGTGCCAGCAGCCTGACCGGGACAGGGTCTCTCGAGCAGTACTTC. It specifies CASSLTGTGSLEQYF.

The chain combines TRBV19 with TRBJ2-7, with 11 positions matching TRBD2. Germline loops: CDR1 LNHDA, CDR2 SQIVND (reference sequence). Trimming at V came to 6 bases and at J to 6 bases, leaving 7 bases not matched to a gene. The CDR3 is 14 amino acids. In DNA, the CDR3 is TGTGCCAGTAGCCCACTAGCGGGAGTTGTCGAGCAGTACTTC. Protein product: CASSPLAGVVEQYF.

V is TRBV5-1 and J is TRBJ2-5, with TRBD1 matching 8 bases. V was pared by 2 bases and J by 4 bases, with 10 bases of the junction left unmatched. The CDR3 spans 16 residues. Germline-derived CDR1 and CDR2 are SGHRS and YFSETQ. The CDR3 is CASSFSTGAGTETQYF. CDR3 DNA: TGCGCCAGCAGCTTCTCGACAGGGGCTGGAACAGAGACCCAGTACTTC.

The chain recombines TRBV9 with TRBJ2-6; TRBD2 might be the D (6 bases). The germline gives CDR1 SGDLS, CDR2 YYNGEE. The CDR3 totals 17 residues. Trimming shortened V by 3 bases and J by 4 bases, and 17 bases separated the two germline ends. CDR3 amino acids: CASSAAGRTRGANVLTF. CDR3 DNA sequence: TGTGCCAGCAGCGCGGCGGGGAGAACTAGGGGGGCCAACGTCCTGACTTTC.

The V and J genes are TRBV19 and TRBJ2-1, with 9 bases lining up with TRBD2. There are 15 residues in the CDR3. Germline lookup yields CDR1 LNHDA and CDR2 SQIVND (reference sequence). Unmatched junction bases numbered 9, after V lost 9 bases and J lost 3 bases. Written as DNA, the CDR3 is TGTGCCAGCCGTAGCGGGAGTGTCCTCTACAATGAGCAGTTCTTC. Translation: CASRSGSVLYNEQFF.

The rearrangement uses TRBV5-4 and TRBJ1-1; D might be TRBD1 (5 bases). This CDR3 is built from 14 residues. CDR1 and CDR2 from the germline V gene are SGHNT and YYREEE (reference sequence). The V end was cut by 0 bases, the J end by 4 bases, with 10 bases between. CDR3 sequence reads: CASSLEQEGTEAFF. DNA of the CDR3: TGTGCCAGCAGCTTGGAACAGGAGGGCACTGAAGCTTTCTTT.

The chain employs TRBV9 and TRBJ2-7, with 7 nucleotides matching TRBD1. CDR3 length: 15 amino acids. Trimming cost V 0 bases and J 1 base; bases outside gene matches: 4. CDR1 and CDR2 from the germline V gene are SGDLS and YYNGEE. The CDR3 loop reads CASSVDRDRSYEQYF. CDR3 in DNA: TGTGCCAGCAGCGTAGATAGGGACAGATCCTACGAGCAGTACTTC.

The CDR3 loop is CASMKRDSYEQYF. CDR3 nucleotides: TGTGCCAGCATGAAGCGGGACTCCTACGAGCAGTACTTC. The chain couples TRBV27 to TRBJ2-7; 7 bases map to TRBD2. This CDR3 spans 13 amino acids. Germline V lookup: CDR1 MNHEY, CDR2 SMNVEV (reference sequence). The J segment lost 0 bases and the V segment lost 7 bases, leaving 3 bases of the junction unmatched.

This clone was seen once. The chain is built from TRBV5-4 and TRBJ2-1; D is unclear. This CDR3 comprises 16 residues. Germline lookup yields CDR1 SGHNT and CDR2 YYREEE (reference sequence). Trimming took off 0 bases at V and 6 bases at J, with 16 bases between the two ends. CDR3 in amino acids: CASSLVGSTRGNEQFF. CDR3 bases: TGTGCCAGCAGCTTGGTAGGCTCCACAAGAGGCAATGAGCAGTTCTTC.

The chain joins TRBV19 to TRBJ2-7, with 10 bases fitting TRBD1. Losses at the gene ends were 3 bases for V and 5 bases for J; bases not matched to a gene: 4. This CDR3 is built from 14 residues. CDR1 and CDR2 (germline): LNHDA, SQIVND (reference sequence). CDR3 loop: CASSIGGTGDEQYF. In DNA form, the CDR3 reads TGTGCCAGTAGTATTGGTGGGACAGGGGACGAGCAGTACTTC. Based on the CDR3 plus reference TRBV19 and TRBJ2-7, the full variable domain is DGGITQSPKYLFRKEGQNVTLSCEQNLNHDAMYWYRQDPGQGLRLIYYSQIVNDFQKGDIAEGYSVSREKKESFPLTVTSAQKNPTAFYLCASSIGGTGDEQYFGPGTRLTVT.

This clone was seen just once. J is TRBJ1-2 and V is TRBV30; 7 nucleotides align to TRBD1. The CDR3 length is 12 residues. CDR1 is GTSNPN and CDR2 is SVGIG in the germline V gene (reference sequence). The junction had 6 bases not matched to a gene; V was cut back by 3 bases and J by 8 bases. CDR3 protein: CAWSPRGPGYTF. In DNA form, the CDR3 reads TGTGCCTGGAGCCCAAGGGGGCCGGGCTACACCTTC. Based on the CDR3 plus reference TRBV30 and TRBJ1-2, the full variable domain is SQTIHQWPATLVQPVGSPLSLECTVEGTSNPNLYWYRQAAGRGLQLLFYSVGIGQISSEVPQNLSASRPQDRQFILSSKKLLLSDSGFYLCAWSPRGPGYTFGSGTRLTVV.

This clone was observed a single time. The chain links TRBV29-1 to TRBJ1-1; D is undetermined. V gave up 7 bases and J gave up 3 bases, with 15 bases separating them. This CDR3 spans 13 amino acids. Germline CDR1 SQVTM, CDR2 ANQGSEA. The CDR3 nucleotides are TGCAGCGCCCAGACGAGGCAAGACACTGAAGCTTTCTTT. It yields the protein CSAQTRQDTEAFF.

The V gene is TRBV7-3, the J gene TRBJ1-3; D is undetermined. Germline CDR1 is SGHTA and CDR2 is FQGTGA. The V and J ends lost 4 bases and 4 bases respectively, with 11 bases between them. This CDR3 has 14 residues. Written as DNA, the CDR3 is TGTGCCAGCAGCTCGTCGGGAGGGGGAAACACCATATATTTT. It encodes CASSSSGGGNTIYF.

The CDR3 protein is CATSDEGSGANVLTF. CDR3 in DNA: TGTGCCACCAGTGATGAGGGCTCTGGGGCCAACGTCCTGACTTTC. The chain is built from TRBV24-1 and TRBJ2-6; perhaps TRBD2 as D (5 bases). V was clipped by 3 bases and J by 0 bases, with 5 bases between them. Germline CDR1 KGHDR, CDR2 SFDVKD. CDR3 length: 15 amino acids.

The rearrangement links TRBV27 to TRBJ2-2, with D possibly TRBD2 on 6 matching bases. V was shortened by 2 bases and J by 7 bases, with 14 bases between the two germline ends. The CDR3 loop spans 15 amino acids. CDR1 is MNHEY, CDR2 SMNVEV, per germline (reference sequence). The CDR3 DNA is TGTGCCAGCAGTTTACTTTCGGGAGCCGGCGGGGAGCTGTTTTTT. Amino acid sequence: CASSLLSGAGGELFF.

J is TRBJ2-7 and V is TRBV9; TRBD1 aligns across 11 bases. Germline V CDR1 and CDR2: SGDLS, YYNGEE. The CDR3 sequence is 14 residues long. J lost 3 bases, V lost 4 bases, and 3 bases had no gene match. The CDR3 is CASSSGTGGYEQYF. CDR3 DNA: TGTGCCAGCAGCTCTGGGACAGGGGGCTACGAGCAGTACTTC.

This clone was detected only once. This rearrangement joins TRBV6-5 to TRBJ1-2, with unresolved D. V lost 4 bases and J lost 6, with 9 bases in between. Germline V gene data show CDR1 as MNHEY and CDR2 as SVGAGI. The CDR3 length is 12 residues. CDR3 coding DNA: TGTGCCAGCAGTTCCCCCCTCCATGGCTACACCTTC. Amino acid sequence: CASSSPLHGYTF.

The chain recombines TRBV11-2 with TRBJ2-7; no clear D. The CDR3 runs to 12 residues. CDR1 and CDR2 from the germline V gene are SGHAT and FQNNGV. Trimming took 0 bases from V and 4 from J, leaving 4 bases between them. The CDR3 DNA reads TGTGCCAGCAGCTTAGATAGTTACGAGCAGTACTTC. As protein: CASSLDSYEQYF.

This chain joins TRBV29-1 and TRBJ1-1, with D unclear. The CDR3 has 11 residues. Germline lookup yields CDR1 SQVTM and CDR2 ANQGSEA. The V gene lost 6 bases and the J gene lost 2 bases, with 7 bases spanning the gap. The CDR3 reads CSVLDNTEAFF. CDR3 in DNA: TGCAGCGTCTTAGATAACACTGAAGCTTTCTTT.

V and J are TRBV4-3 and TRBJ2-3; 9 nucleotides line up with TRBD2. V trimming: 0 bases; J trimming: 6 bases; junction bases outside the gene matches: 10. The CDR3 has 17 amino acids. The germline CDR1 and CDR2 sequences are LGHNA and YSLEER. CDR3 in DNA: TGCGCCAGCAGCCAAGATCTTCCTAGCGGGATATCGGATACGCAGTATTTT. Translating it yields CASSQDLPSGISDTQYF.

The chain couples TRBV11-3 to TRBJ2-3; 8 bases line up with TRBD2. This CDR3 has 15 residues. Germline values: CDR1 SGHNT, CDR2 YENEEA. Trimming cost V 3 bases and J 4 bases; bases outside gene matches: 6. The CDR3 region has the DNA TGTGCCAGCAGCTTTCAAGCGGGAGACCCAGATACGCAGTATTTT. Translation: CASSFQAGDPDTQYF. The whole variable domain, remainder taken from reference TRBV11-3 and TRBJ2-3, is EAGVVQSPRYKIIEKKQPVAFWCNPISGHNTLYWYLQNLGQGPELLIRYENEEAVDDSQLPKDRFSAERLKGVDSTLKIQPAELGDSAVYLCASSFQAGDPDTQYFGPGTRLTVL.

The chain combines TRBV6-6 with TRBJ1-5, with 7 bases aligning to TRBD1. This CDR3 has 17 amino acids. Trimming removed 5 bases from V and 0 bases from J; junction bases left unmatched: 10. Germline V gene sequence: CDR1 MNHNY, CDR2 SVGAGI (reference sequence). The CDR3 DNA reads TGTGCCAGCAGTCCCGACAGGGCTGCCTATAGCAATCAGCCCCAGCATTTT. As protein: CASSPDRAAYSNQPQHF.

In its sample, this clone was seen a few times. This chain uses TRBV15 with TRBJ2-7, with D perhaps TRBD1 (6 bases). This CDR3 has 15 residues. In germline, CDR1 is LNHNV, CDR2 YYDKDF (reference sequence). Trimming shortened V by 0 bases and J by 4 bases, and 13 bases separated the two germline ends. In DNA form, the CDR3 reads TGTGCCACCAGCAGAGATGAGGGGGTGGGGTACGAGCAGTACTTC. It specifies CATSRDEGVGYEQYF. The whole variable domain, remainder taken from reference TRBV15 and TRBJ2-7, is DAMVIQNPRYQVTQFGKPVTLSCSQTLNHNVMYWYQQKSSQAPKLLFHYYDKDFNNEADTPDNFQSRRPNTSFCFLDIRSPGLGDTAMYLCATSRDEGVGYEQYFGPGTRLTVT.

This rearrangement joins TRBV11-1 to TRBJ2-5; 7 positions match TRBD2. The length of the CDR3 is 12 residues. Germline CDR1 is SGHAT and CDR2 is FQDESV (reference sequence). V gave up 6 bases and J gave up 5 bases; unmatched junction bases: 3. CDR3: CASSGGSETQYF. CDR3 nucleotide sequence: TGTGCCAGCAGTGGCGGGAGCGAGACCCAGTACTTC.

This clone has just one count. The chain carries TRBV6-5 and TRBJ2-7, with 12 bases lining up with TRBD2. J gave up 6 bases and V 5 bases, and 5 bases lay outside the gene matches. Per germline, CDR1 MNHEY and CDR2 SVGAGI. The CDR3 consists of 14 residues. The CDR3 here is CASSRGLAGFEQYF. Here the CDR3 DNA reads TGTGCCAGCAGTAGAGGACTAGCGGGGTTCGAGCAGTACTTC.

J is TRBJ1-2 and V is TRBV6-6; 9 positions agree with TRBD1. The V gene's germline CDR1 is MNHNY and CDR2 SVGAGI (reference sequence). V trimming: 5 bases; J trimming: 6 bases; junction bases outside the gene matches: 7. The CDR3 is 14 amino acids. CDR3 sequence reads: CASSKQGAGNGYTF. The CDR3 region has the DNA TGTGCCAGCAGTAAACAGGGGGCGGGCAATGGCTACACCTTC.

For the CDR3, the DNA is TGTGCCAGCACTTACACATCCGGGACTAGCGGGACGCACCAGTACTTC. Encoded protein: CASTYTSGTSGTHQYF. The chain links TRBV13 to TRBJ2-7; 13 nucleotides match TRBD2. The length of the CDR3 is 16 residues. Looked up from germline, CDR1 is PRHDT and CDR2 is FYEKMQ (reference sequence). V dropped 7 bases and J dropped 10; count of bases not matched to a gene: 16.

This clone turned up a few times. This chain connects TRBV20-1 to TRBJ1-2, with D perhaps TRBD1 (6 bases). Germline CDR1 is DFQATT and CDR2 is SNEGSKA (reference sequence). This CDR3 has 12 amino acids. V lost 3 bases and J 4 bases, leaving 9 bases between the germline ends. The CDR3 sequence is CSASEGGYGYTF. DNA of the CDR3: TGCAGTGCTAGTGAGGGGGGCTATGGCTACACCTTC.

Comments on this clone: Other nucleotide sequences from this sample produce the same CDR3. The chain joins TRBV7-2 to TRBJ1-1; perhaps TRBD1 as D (5 bases). CDR3 length: 14 residues. Germline lookup yields CDR1 SGHTA and CDR2 FQGNSA. V lost 1 base to trimming and J lost 0 bases, with 6 bases between them. CDR3 sequence: CASSLGQMNTEAFF. As DNA, the CDR3 is TGTGCCAGCAGCTTAGGACAGATGAACACTGAAGCTTTCTTT.

This rearrangement joins TRBV7-3 to TRBJ2-2, with TRBD2 matching over 11 bases. CDR1 is SGHTA and CDR2 is FQGTGA in the germline V gene. The CDR3 runs 15 residues. V shed 5 bases and J 6 bases; nucleotides not matched to a gene: 5. The CDR3 sequence: CASSQTSGASGELFF. The CDR3 DNA follows: TGTGCCAGCAGCCAGACTAGCGGGGCCTCCGGGGAGCTGTTTTTT.